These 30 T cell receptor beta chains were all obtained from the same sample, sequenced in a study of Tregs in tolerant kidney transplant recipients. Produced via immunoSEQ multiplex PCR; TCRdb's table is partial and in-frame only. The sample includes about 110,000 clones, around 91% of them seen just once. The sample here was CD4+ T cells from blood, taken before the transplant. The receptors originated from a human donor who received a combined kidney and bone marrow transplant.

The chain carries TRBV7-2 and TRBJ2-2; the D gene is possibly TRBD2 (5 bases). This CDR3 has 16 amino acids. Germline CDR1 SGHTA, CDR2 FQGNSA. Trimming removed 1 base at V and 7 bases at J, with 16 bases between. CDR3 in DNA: TGTGCCAGCAGCTTAGGAGGAGGACGGTTAAGCGGGGAGCTGTTTTTT. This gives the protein CASSLGGGRLSGELFF.

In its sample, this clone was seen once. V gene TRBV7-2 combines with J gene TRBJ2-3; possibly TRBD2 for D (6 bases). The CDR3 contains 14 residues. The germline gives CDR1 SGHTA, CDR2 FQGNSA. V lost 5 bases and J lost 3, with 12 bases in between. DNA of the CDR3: TGTGCCAGCAGCCCCTGGGGGGTTACAGATACGCAGTATTTT. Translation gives CASSPWGVTDTQYF.

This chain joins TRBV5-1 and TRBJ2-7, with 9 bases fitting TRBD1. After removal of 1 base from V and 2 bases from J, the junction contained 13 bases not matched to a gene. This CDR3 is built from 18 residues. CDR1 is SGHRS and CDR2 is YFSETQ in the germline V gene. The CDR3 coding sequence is TGCGCCAGCAGCTTGATGGGACAGGGACTGGGCCGACCCTACGAGCAGTACTTC. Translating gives CASSLMGQGLGRPYEQYF.

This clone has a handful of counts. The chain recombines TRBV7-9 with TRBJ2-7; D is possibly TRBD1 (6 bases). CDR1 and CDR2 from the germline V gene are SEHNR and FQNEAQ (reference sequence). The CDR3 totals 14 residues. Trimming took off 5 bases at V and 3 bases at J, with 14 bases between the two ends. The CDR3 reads CASSRDTDYYEQYF. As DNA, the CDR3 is TGTGCCAGCAGCCGGGACACCGATTACTACGAGCAGTACTTC.

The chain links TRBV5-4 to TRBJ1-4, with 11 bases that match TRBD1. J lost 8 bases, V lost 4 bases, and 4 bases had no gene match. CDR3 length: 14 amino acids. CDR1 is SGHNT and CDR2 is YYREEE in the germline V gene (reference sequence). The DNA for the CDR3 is TGTGCCAGCAGCACGGACAGGGGGCGAGAAAAACTGTTTTTT. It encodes CASSTDRGREKLFF.

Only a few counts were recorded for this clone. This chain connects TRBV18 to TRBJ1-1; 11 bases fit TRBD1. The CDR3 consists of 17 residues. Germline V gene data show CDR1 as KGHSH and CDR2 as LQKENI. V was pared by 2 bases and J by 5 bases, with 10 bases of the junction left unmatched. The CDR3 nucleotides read TGTGCCAGCTCACCAGCTCGGACAGGGGGCGGGGGTACTGAAGCTTTCTTT. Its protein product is CASSPARTGGGGTEAFF.

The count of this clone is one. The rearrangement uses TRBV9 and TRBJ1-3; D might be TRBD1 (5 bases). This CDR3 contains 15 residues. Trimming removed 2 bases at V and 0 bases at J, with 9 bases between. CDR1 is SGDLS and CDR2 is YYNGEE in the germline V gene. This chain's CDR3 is CASSVDSLSGNTIYF. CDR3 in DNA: TGTGCCAGCAGCGTCGACAGCCTCTCTGGAAACACCATATATTTT.

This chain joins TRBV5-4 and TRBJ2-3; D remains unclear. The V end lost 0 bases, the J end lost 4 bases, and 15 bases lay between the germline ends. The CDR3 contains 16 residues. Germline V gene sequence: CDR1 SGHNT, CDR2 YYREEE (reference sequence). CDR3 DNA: TGTGCCAGCAGCTTGGGACACCCCGCTACCCCAGATACGCAGTATTTT. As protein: CASSLGHPATPDTQYF.

Here the CDR3 reads CASRTGLAGNEQFF. DNA for the CDR3: TGTGCCAGCAGGACGGGACTAGCGGGGAATGAGCAGTTCTTC. The V and J genes are TRBV2 and TRBJ2-1; 13 bases line up with TRBD2. CDR3 size: 14 residues. Germline trimming cut 6 bases from V and 7 bases from J; bases unmatched to any gene: 3. Germline-derived CDR1 and CDR2 are SNHLY and FYNNEI.

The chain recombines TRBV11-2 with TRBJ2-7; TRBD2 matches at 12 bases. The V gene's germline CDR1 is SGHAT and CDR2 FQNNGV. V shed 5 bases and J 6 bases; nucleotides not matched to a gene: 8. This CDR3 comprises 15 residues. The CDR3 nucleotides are TGTGCCAGCAGCCTTTTGACTAGCGGGAGAACCGAGCAGTACTTC. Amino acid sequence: CASSLLTSGRTEQYF.

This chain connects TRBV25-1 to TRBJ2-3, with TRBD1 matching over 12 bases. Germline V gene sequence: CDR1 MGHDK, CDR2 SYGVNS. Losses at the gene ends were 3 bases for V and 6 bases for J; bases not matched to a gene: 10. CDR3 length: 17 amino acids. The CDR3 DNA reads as TGTGCCAGCAGTGAGGGGACAGGGGGCCAAACGTCGGATACGCAGTATTTT. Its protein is CASSEGTGGQTSDTQYF. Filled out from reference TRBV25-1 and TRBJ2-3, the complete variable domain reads EADIYQTPRYLVIGTGKKITLECSQTMGHDKMYWYQQDPGMELHLIHYSYGVNSTEKGDLSSESTVSRIRTEHFPLTLESARPSHTSQYLCASSEGTGGQTSDTQYFGPGTRLTVL.

CDR3: CASGVDMAQETQYF. CDR3 DNA: TGCGCCAGCGGTGTCGACATGGCGCAAGAGACCCAGTACTTC. V gene TRBV5-1 combines with J gene TRBJ2-5; no clear D gene. Trimming took 7 bases from V and 2 from J, leaving 15 bases between them. Per germline, CDR1 SGHRS and CDR2 YFSETQ. The CDR3 has 14 residues.

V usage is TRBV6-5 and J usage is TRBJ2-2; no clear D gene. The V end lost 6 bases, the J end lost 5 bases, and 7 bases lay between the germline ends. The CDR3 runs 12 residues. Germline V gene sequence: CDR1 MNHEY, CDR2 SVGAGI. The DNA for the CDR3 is TGTGCCAGCAGCCGACAAACCGGGGAGCTGTTTTTT. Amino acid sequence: CASSRQTGELFF.

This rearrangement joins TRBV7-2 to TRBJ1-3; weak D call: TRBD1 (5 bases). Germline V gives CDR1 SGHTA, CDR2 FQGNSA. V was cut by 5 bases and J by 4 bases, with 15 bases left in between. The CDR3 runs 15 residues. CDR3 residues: CASSPPGTLGNTIYF. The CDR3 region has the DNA TGTGCCAGCAGCCCCCCCGGGACTTTAGGAAACACCATATATTTT.

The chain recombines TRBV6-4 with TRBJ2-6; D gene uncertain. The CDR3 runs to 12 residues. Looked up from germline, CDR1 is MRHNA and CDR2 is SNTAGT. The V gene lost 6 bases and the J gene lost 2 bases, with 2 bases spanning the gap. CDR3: CASSTGANVLTF. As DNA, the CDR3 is TGTGCCAGCAGCACTGGGGCCAACGTCCTGACTTTC.

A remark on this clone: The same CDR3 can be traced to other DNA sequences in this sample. As DNA, the CDR3 is TGCGCCAGCAGCTTGGAAGGGAGGGGTCAGCCCCAGCATTTT. This translates into CASSLEGRGQPQHF. The chain recombines TRBV5-1 with TRBJ1-5; TRBD1 might be the D (5 bases). The CDR3 is 14 residues long. V was cut by 0 bases and J by 6 bases, with 10 bases left in between. CDR1 and CDR2 (germline): SGHRS, YFSETQ.

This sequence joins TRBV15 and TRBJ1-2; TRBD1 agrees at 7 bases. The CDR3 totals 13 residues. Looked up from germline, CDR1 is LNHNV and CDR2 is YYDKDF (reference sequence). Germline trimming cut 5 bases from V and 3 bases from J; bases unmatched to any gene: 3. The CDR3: CATSRDRDYGYTF. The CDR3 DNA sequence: TGTGCCACCAGCCGGGACAGAGACTATGGCTACACCTTC. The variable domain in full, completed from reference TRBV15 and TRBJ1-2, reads DAMVIQNPRYQVTQFGKPVTLSCSQTLNHNVMYWYQQKSSQAPKLLFHYYDKDFNNEADTPDNFQSRRPNTSFCFLDIRSPGLGDTAMYLCATSRDRDYGYTFGSGTRLTVV.

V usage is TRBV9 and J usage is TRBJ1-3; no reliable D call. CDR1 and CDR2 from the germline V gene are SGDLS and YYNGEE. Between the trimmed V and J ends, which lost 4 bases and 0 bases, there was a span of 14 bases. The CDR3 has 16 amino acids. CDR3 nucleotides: TGTGCCAGCAGCCCCCAGAGGGCCCGCTCTGGAAACACCATATATTTT. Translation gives CASSPQRARSGNTIYF.

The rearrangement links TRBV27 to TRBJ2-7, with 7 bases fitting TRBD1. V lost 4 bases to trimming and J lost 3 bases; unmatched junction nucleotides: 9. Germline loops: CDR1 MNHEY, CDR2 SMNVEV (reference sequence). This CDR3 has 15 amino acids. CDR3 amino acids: CASSSYPGQFYEQYF. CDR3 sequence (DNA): TGTGCCAGCAGTTCGTACCCGGGACAGTTCTACGAGCAGTACTTC.

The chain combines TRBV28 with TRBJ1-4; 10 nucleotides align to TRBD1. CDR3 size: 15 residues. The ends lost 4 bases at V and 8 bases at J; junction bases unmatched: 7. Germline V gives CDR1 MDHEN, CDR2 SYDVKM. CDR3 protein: CASSSRQGALEKLFF. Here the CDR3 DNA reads TGTGCCAGCAGTTCCCGACAGGGGGCGCTGGAAAAACTGTTTTTT.

CDR3 sequence: CASSLGGLAGISYEQYF. CDR3 in DNA: TGTGCCAGCAGCTTGGGAGGACTAGCGGGGATCTCCTACGAGCAGTACTTC. The genes are TRBV5-4 and TRBJ2-7, with TRBD2 matching 12 bases. The germline gives CDR1 SGHNT, CDR2 YYREEE (reference sequence). The CDR3 is 17 amino acids. The V segment lost 0 bases and the J segment 0 bases; nucleotides outside the gene matches: 4.

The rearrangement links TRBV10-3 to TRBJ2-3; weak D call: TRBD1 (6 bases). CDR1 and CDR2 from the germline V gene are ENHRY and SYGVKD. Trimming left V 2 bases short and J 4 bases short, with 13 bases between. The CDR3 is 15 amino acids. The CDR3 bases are TGTGCCATCAGTGAGCCAAACAGGGAGTCAGATACGCAGTATTTT. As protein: CAISEPNRESDTQYF.

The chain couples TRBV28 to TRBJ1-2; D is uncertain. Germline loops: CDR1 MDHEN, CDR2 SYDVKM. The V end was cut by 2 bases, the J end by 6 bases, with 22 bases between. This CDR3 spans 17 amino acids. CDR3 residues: CASSLVRRGRQLHGYTF. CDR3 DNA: TGTGCCAGCAGTTTAGTTCGCCGCGGTAGGCAACTACATGGCTACACCTTC.

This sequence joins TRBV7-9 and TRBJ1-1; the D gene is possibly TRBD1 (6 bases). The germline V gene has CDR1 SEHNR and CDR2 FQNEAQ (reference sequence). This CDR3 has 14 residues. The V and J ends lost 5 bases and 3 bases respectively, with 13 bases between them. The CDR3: CASSRDQGYTEAFF. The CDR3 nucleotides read TGTGCCAGCAGCCGAGACCAGGGGTACACTGAAGCTTTCTTT.

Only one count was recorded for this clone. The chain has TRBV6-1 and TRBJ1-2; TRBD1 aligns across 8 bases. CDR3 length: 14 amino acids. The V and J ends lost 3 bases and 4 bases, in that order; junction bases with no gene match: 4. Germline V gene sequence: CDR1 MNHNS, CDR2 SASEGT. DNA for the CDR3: TGTGCCAGCAGTGAGGGGGACAGGCGCTATGGCTACACCTTC. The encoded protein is CASSEGDRRYGYTF.

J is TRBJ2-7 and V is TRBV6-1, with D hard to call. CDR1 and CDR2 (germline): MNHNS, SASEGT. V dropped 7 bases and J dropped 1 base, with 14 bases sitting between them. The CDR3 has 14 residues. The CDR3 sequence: CASKLGHGSYEQYF. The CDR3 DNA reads TGTGCCAGCAAGCTAGGTCATGGATCCTACGAGCAGTACTTC.

CDR3 bases: TGCGCCAGCAGCTTGACAGGGCAGTTGGGCACAGATACGCAGTATTTT. Translation gives CASSLTGQLGTDTQYF. The chain carries TRBV5-1 and TRBJ2-3; weak D call: TRBD1 (6 bases). The CDR3 contains 16 residues. Trimming stripped 1 base from V and 1 base from J, with 13 bases between. Per germline, CDR1 SGHRS and CDR2 YFSETQ.

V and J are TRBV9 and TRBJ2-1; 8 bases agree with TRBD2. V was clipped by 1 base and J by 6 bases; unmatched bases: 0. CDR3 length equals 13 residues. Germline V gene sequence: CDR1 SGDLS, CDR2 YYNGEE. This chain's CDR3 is CASSVSGSNEQFF. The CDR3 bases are TGTGCCAGCAGCGTAAGCGGGAGCAATGAGCAGTTCTTC.

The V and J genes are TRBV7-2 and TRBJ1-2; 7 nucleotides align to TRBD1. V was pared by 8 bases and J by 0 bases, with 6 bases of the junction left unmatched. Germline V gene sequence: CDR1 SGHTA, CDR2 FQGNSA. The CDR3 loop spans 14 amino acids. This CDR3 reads CASARTGSNYGYTF. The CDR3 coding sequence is TGTGCCAGCGCCCGGACAGGCTCTAACTATGGCTACACCTTC.

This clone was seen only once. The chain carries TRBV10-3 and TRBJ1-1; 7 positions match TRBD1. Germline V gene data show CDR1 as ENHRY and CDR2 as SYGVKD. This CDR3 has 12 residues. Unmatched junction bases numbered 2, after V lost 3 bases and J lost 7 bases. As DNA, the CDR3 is TGTGCCATCAGTGACCGGGACAGTGAAGCTTTCTTT. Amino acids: CAISDRDSEAFF.